This TCR beta chain emerged from a study of identical twins. Points from the study as a whole: Insertions were fewer in abundant cord blood beta clonotypes, whereas memory repertoires showed none of this pattern.

This clonotype occurred many times. What it binds is unknown. TCRdb used MiXCR to reprocess the 5' RACE reads, holding one entry per CDR3 protein. The table records approximately 410,000 distinct CDR3 sequences, less than 20% of them present only once. The V gene's germline CDR1 is MDHEN and CDR2 SYDVKM. V lost 5 bases to trimming and J lost 1 base, with 16 bases between them. The CDR3 is 16 amino acids. The sequence was collected from a man between 50 and 59 years old in good health. Specimen: naive T cells sorted from blood. The chain couples TRBV28 to TRBJ2-3; the D gene could be TRBD1 or TRBD2 (5 bases each). CDR3 in DNA: TGTGCCAGCAGTCCAGGAACCGGGGCTGGCACAGATACGCAGTATTTT. It codes for CASSPGTGAGTDTQYF.